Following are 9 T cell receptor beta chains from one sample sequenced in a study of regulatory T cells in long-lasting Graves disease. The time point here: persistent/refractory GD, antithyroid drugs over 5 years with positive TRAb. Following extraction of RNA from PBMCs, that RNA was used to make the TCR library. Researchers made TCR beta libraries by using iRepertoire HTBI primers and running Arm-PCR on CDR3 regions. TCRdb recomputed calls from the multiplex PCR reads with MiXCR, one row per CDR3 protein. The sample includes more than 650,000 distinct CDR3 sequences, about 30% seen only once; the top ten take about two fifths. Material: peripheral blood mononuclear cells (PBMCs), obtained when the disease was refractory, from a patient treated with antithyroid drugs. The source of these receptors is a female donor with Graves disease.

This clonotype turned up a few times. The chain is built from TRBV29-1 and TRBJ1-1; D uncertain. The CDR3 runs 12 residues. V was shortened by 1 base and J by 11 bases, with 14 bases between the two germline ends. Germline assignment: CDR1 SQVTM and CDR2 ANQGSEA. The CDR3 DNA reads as TGCAGCGTTGAAGGCACACAGATTGGGGCTTTCTTT. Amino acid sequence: CSVEGTQIGAFF.

CDR3 sequence: CASSSYSGGVMGNQPQHF. In DNA form, the CDR3 reads TGTGCCAGCAGTTCATACTCAGGGGGTGTAATGGGCAATCAGCCCCAGCATTTT. The gene calls are TRBV12-3 or TRBV12-4 and TRBJ1-5; 7 nucleotides line up with TRBD1. J lost 2 bases, V lost 4 bases, and 14 bases had no gene match. The CDR3 spans 18 residues.

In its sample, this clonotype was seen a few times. The chain's CDR3 is CASNKGGGSYEQYF. The CDR3 DNA is TGTGCCAGTAACAAAGGAGGAGGATCCTACGAGCAGTACTTC. The rearrangement uses TRBV19 and TRBJ2-7; tentatively, D is TRBD2 (5 bases). This CDR3 has 14 residues. Germline values: CDR1 LNHDA, CDR2 SQIVND (reference sequence). Trimming pared 7 bases from V and 1 base from J, leaving 14 bases between.

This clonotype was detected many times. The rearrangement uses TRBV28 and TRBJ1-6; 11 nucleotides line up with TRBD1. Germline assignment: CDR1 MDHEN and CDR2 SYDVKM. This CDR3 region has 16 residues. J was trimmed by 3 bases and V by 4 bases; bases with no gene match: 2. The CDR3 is CASSSGTGGYNSPLHF. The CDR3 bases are TGTGCCAGCAGTTCCGGGACAGGGGGCTATAATTCACCCCTCCACTTT.

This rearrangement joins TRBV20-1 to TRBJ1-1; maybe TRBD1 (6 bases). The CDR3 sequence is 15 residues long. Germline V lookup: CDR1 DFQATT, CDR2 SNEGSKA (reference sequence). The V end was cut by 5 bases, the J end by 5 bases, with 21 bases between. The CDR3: CSAPFLTGAGTEAFF. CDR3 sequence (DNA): TGCAGTGCTCCCTTCCTCACGGGGGCAGGGACTGAAGCTTTCTTT.

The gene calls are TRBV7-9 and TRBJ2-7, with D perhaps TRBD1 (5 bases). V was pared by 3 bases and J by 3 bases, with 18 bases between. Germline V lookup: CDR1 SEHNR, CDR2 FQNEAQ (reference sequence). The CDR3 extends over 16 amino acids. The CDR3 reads CASSLVAQGPFYEQYF. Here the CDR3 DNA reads TGTGCCAGCAGCTTGGTGGCGCAGGGCCCCTTCTACGAGCAGTACTTC.

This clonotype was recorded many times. The CDR3 sequence is CASIRGRRGYGYTF. CDR3 DNA: TGTGCCAGCATCCGGGGCAGACGAGGCTATGGCTACACCTTC. The chain has TRBV12-3 or TRBV12-4 and TRBJ1-2, with D perhaps matching TRBD1 (5 bases). V was pared by 7 bases and J by 4 bases, with 16 bases between. The CDR3 runs to 14 residues.

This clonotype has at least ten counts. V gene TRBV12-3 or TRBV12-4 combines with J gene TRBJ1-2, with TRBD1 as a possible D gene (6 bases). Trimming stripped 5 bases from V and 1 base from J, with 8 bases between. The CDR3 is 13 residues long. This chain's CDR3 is CASSGQHNYGYTF. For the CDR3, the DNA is TGTGCCAGCAGTGGACAGCATAACTATGGCTACACCTTC.

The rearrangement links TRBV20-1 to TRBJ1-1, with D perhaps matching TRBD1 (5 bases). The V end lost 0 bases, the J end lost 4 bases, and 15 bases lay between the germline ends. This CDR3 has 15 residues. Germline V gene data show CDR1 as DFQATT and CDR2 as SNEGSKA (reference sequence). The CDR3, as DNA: TGCAGTGCTAGAGATTGGGGGTCCCCGGCCACTGAAGCTTTCTTT. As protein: CSARDWGSPATEAFF.